A single sample gave rise to the 32 T cell receptor beta chains below, sequenced in a study of T cell responses to AZD1222 COVID-19 vaccine. Profiling relied on immunoSEQ multiplex PCR, and the TCRdb table lists in-frame clones only, not all of them. Of about 49,000 clones in the sample, more than 60% are singletons; the top ten hold roughly 6.6%. The input for sequencing was peripheral blood, taken on day 0 of AZD1222 vaccination. Receptors were obtained from an adult in good health.

This clone was observed once. The V and J genes are TRBV28 and TRBJ1-1, with 8 bases lining up with TRBD1. Germline V gives CDR1 MDHEN, CDR2 SYDVKM. With 5 bases clipped from V and 3 bases from J, the junction kept 11 bases outside the gene matches. The CDR3 extends over 16 amino acids. The CDR3, as DNA: TGTGCCAGCAGTCAAATAGGGCAGGGGGCGTACACTGAAGCTTTCTTT. The encoded protein is CASSQIGQGAYTEAFF. Full variable domain (remainder filled in from reference TRBV28 and TRBJ1-1): DVKVTQSSRYLVKRTGEKVFLECVQDMDHENMFWYRQDPGLGLRLIYFSYDVKMKEKGDIPEGYSVSREKKERFSLILESASTNQTSMYLCASSQIGQGAYTEAFFGQGTRLTVV.

The rearrangement links TRBV7-2 to TRBJ2-1; D gene uncertain. The CDR3 is 17 residues long. V was trimmed by 1 base and J by 6 bases, leaving 19 bases between them. The germline V gene has CDR1 SGHTA and CDR2 FQGNSA. CDR3 sequence (DNA): TGTGCCAGCAGCTTAGTCGTAGGCTCGAAAACTCCCAATGAGCAGTTCTTC. This gives the protein CASSLVVGSKTPNEQFF.

V usage is TRBV20-1 and J usage is TRBJ2-1, with no clear D. Deletions cut 8 bases from V and 5 bases from J, with 10 bases between. CDR1 is DFQATT and CDR2 is SNEGSKA in the germline V gene (reference sequence). This CDR3 region has 11 residues. The CDR3 coding sequence is TGCAGTCTTAAGGGCAACAATGAGCAGTTCTTC. This encodes CSLKGNNEQFF.

V usage is TRBV6-5 and J usage is TRBJ2-2, with a tentative D call TRBD1 (5 bases). CDR3 length: 16 amino acids. V lost 2 bases and J 0 bases, leaving 10 bases between the germline ends. Looked up from germline, CDR1 is MNHEY and CDR2 is SVGAGI. CDR3 sequence: CASSYDSQPNTGELFF. The CDR3 coding sequence is TGTGCCAGCAGTTACGACAGTCAGCCGAACACCGGGGAGCTGTTTTTT.

The chain employs TRBV6-5 and TRBJ1-5; D is unresolved. V lost 4 bases to trimming and J lost 0 bases, with 10 bases between them. CDR3 length equals 15 residues. Looked up from germline, CDR1 is MNHEY and CDR2 is SVGAGI. Here the CDR3 DNA reads TGTGCCAGCAGTTCCTCGGGTCTTAGCAATCAGCCCCAGCATTTT. Translated, it gives CASSSSGLSNQPQHF.

In this sample, this clone turned up a few times. This rearrangement joins TRBV7-8 to TRBJ2-3; unclear D gene. Germline V gene data show CDR1 as SGHVS and CDR2 as FQNEAQ. CDR3 size: 13 residues. V was pared by 6 bases and J by 2 bases, with 9 bases between. The DNA for the CDR3 is TGTGCCAGCAGTGACCCTAACACAGATACGCAGTATTTT. Protein: CASSDPNTDTQYF.

The CDR3 region has the DNA TGTGCCAGCAGCCCCAGGGGTAGTGGCTACACCTTC. It codes for CASSPRGSGYTF. The chain couples TRBV7-2 to TRBJ1-2; D is possibly TRBD1 (6 bases). This CDR3 is 12 amino acids long. Germline V CDR1 and CDR2: SGHTA, FQGNSA. Trimming shortened V by 5 bases and J by 7 bases, and 11 bases separated the two germline ends. The full variable domain, its missing parts supplied by reference TRBV7-2 and TRBJ1-2, is GAGVSQSPSNKVTEKGKDVELRCDPISGHTALYWYRQSLGQGLEFLIYFQGNSAPDKSGLPSDRFSAERTGGSVSTLTIQRTQQEDSAVYLCASSPRGSGYTFGSGTRLTVV.

The chain joins TRBV5-1 to TRBJ1-1; TRBD1 matches 8 bases. The junction had 12 bases not matched to a gene; V was cut back by 4 bases and J by 4 bases. The CDR3 covers 16 residues. Germline V CDR1 and CDR2: SGHRS, YFSETQ. CDR3 region: CASSAGWAGQGTEAFF. DNA for the CDR3: TGCGCCAGCAGCGCGGGGTGGGCAGGACAGGGCACTGAAGCTTTCTTT.

The V and J genes are TRBV18 and TRBJ1-5; D might be TRBD1 (5 bases). The CDR3 contains 15 residues. V was trimmed by 2 bases and J by 0 bases, leaving 8 bases between them. Germline CDR1 reads KGHSH; CDR2 reads LQKENI. In DNA, the CDR3 is TGTGCCAGCTCACCAGACAGTAATAGCAATCAGCCCCAGCATTTT. Its translation is CASSPDSNSNQPQHF.

This sequence joins TRBV5-1 and TRBJ2-3; D gene unclear. Trimming stripped 0 bases from V and 2 bases from J, with 7 bases between. The CDR3 runs to 14 residues. Germline CDR1 and CDR2: SGHRS and YFSETQ. The CDR3 loop is CASSLEQSTDTQYF. Written as DNA, the CDR3 is TGCGCCAGCAGCTTGGAACAGTCCACAGATACGCAGTATTTT.

The chain employs TRBV19 and TRBJ2-7, with 12 bases lining up with TRBD2. V gave up 6 bases and J gave up 2 bases; unmatched junction bases: 5. The germline V gene has CDR1 LNHDA and CDR2 SQIVND (reference sequence). This CDR3 contains 15 residues. CDR3 coding DNA: TGTGCCAGTAGATCTGGACTAGCGGGACCCTACGAGCAGTACTTC. This encodes CASRSGLAGPYEQYF.

V usage is TRBV7-9 and J usage is TRBJ2-7; TRBD1 matches at 8 bases. Trimming took 4 bases from V and 6 from J; bases not matched to a gene: 5. This CDR3 has 13 amino acids. Germline loops: CDR1 SEHNR, CDR2 FQNEAQ (reference sequence). The CDR3 DNA sequence: TGTGCCAGCAGCTCGGACAGGGTAAGCGAGCAGTACGTC. It specifies CASSSDRVSEQYV.

This clone was observed once. The chain carries TRBV29-1 and TRBJ2-5; perhaps D is TRBD1 or TRBD2 (5 bases each). The CDR3 spans 13 residues. Germline loops: CDR1 SQVTM, CDR2 ANQGSEA. Between the trimmed V and J ends, which lost 7 bases and 5 bases, there was a span of 17 bases. The CDR3 coding sequence is TGCAGCGGCCTCCCGGGGCTCGAGGAGACCCAGTACTTC. Translating it yields CSGLPGLEETQYF.

This clone was seen more than once but under ten times. This sequence joins TRBV6-5 and TRBJ1-6, with D maybe TRBD1 (6 bases). Germline V CDR1 and CDR2: MNHEY, SVGAGI. Trimming left V 7 bases short and J 7 bases short, with 17 bases between. The CDR3 consists of 15 residues. CDR3 bases: TGTGCCAGCACTGGTTTACAGGGATACAATTCACCCCTCCACTTT. Protein: CASTGLQGYNSPLHF.

The sample holds a few counts of this clone. This chain uses TRBV7-8 with TRBJ1-3, with D possibly TRBD1 on 5 matching bases. This CDR3 has 16 amino acids. CDR1 is SGHVS, CDR2 FQNEAQ, per germline. The V and J ends lost 5 bases and 0 bases respectively, with 14 bases between them. CDR3 sequence (DNA): TGTGCCAGCAGCCCCCGCCAGGGAGGCTCTGGAAACACCATATATTTT. Translating gives CASSPRQGGSGNTIYF. Filled out from reference TRBV7-8 and TRBJ1-3, the complete variable domain reads GAGVSQSPRYKVAKRGQDVALRCDPISGHVSLFWYQQALGQGPEFLTYFQNEAQLDKSGLPSDRFFAERPEGSVSTLKIQRTQQEDSAVYLCASSPRQGGSGNTIYFGEGSWLTVV.

The table lists this clone with a few counts. V usage is TRBV5-6 and J usage is TRBJ2-1, with 11 bases matching TRBD1. The CDR3 contains 16 residues. Germline lookup yields CDR1 SGHDT and CDR2 YYEEEE. With V trimmed by 4 bases and J by 2 bases, 5 bases remained unmatched. The CDR3 protein is CASSTRTGGAYNEQFF. CDR3 bases: TGTGCCAGCAGCACGCGGACAGGGGGCGCCTACAATGAGCAGTTCTTC.

CDR3 sequence (DNA): TGTGCCAGCAGTTTAGGAGGGGGTGGGTTTGGTCAGCCCCAGCATTTT. Translated: CASSLGGGGFGQPQHF. The chain carries TRBV28 and TRBJ1-5, with a weak D call TRBD1 (6 bases). The V gene lost 2 bases and the J gene lost 6 bases, with 17 bases spanning the gap. The CDR3 consists of 16 residues. CDR1 and CDR2 (germline): MDHEN, SYDVKM. Drawing the rest from reference TRBV28 and TRBJ1-5, the complete variable domain is DVKVTQSSRYLVKRTGEKVFLECVQDMDHENMFWYRQDPGLGLRLIYFSYDVKMKEKGDIPEGYSVSREKKERFSLILESASTNQTSMYLCASSLGGGGFGQPQHFGDGTRLSIL.

J is TRBJ1-1 and V is TRBV6-5; tentative D call: TRBD1 (5 bases). The CDR3 consists of 14 residues. Germline CDR1 is MNHEY and CDR2 is SVGAGI. Trimming pared 0 bases from V and 1 base from J, leaving 6 bases between. In DNA form, the CDR3 reads TGTGCCAGCAGTTACTCTCAGGGGAACACTGAAGCTTTCTTT. This sequence encodes CASSYSQGNTEAFF.

The genes are TRBV6-6 and TRBJ1-5; D ambiguous. Trimming stripped 2 bases from V and 1 base from J, with 6 bases between. In germline, CDR1 is MNHNY, CDR2 SVGAGI (reference sequence). The CDR3 length is 14 residues. The CDR3 DNA sequence: TGTGCCAGCAGTTACGCGGGGAGCAATCAGCCCCAGCATTTT. It specifies CASSYAGSNQPQHF.

The chain has TRBV2 and TRBJ2-5, with unresolved D. CDR3 size: 13 residues. Trimming stripped 8 bases from V and 3 bases from J, with 13 bases between. Germline CDR1 reads SNHLY; CDR2 reads FYNNEI. The CDR3 loop is CASGLSGKETQYF. DNA for the CDR3: TGTGCCAGCGGGTTGTCGGGTAAAGAGACCCAGTACTTC.

The rearrangement links TRBV7-2 to TRBJ2-1, with D unclear. Trimming removed 2 bases from V and 8 bases from J, with 13 bases in between. Germline V lookup: CDR1 SGHTA, CDR2 FQGNSA. The CDR3 is 14 residues long. CDR3 DNA sequence: TGTGCCAGCAGCTTAATGGGTGGGTATGATGAGCAGTTCTTC. This translates into CASSLMGGYDEQFF.

The genes are TRBV6-2 or TRBV6-3 and TRBJ1-2; the D is unclear. Germline CDR1 MNHEY, CDR2 SVGEGT. The CDR3 runs to 14 residues. The V gene lost 0 bases and the J gene lost 8 bases, with 13 bases spanning the gap. The CDR3 protein is CASSYSSTARGYTF. In DNA, the CDR3 is TGTGCCAGCAGTTACTCGAGTACAGCGCGGGGCTACACCTTC.

The chain has TRBV9 and TRBJ1-1; possible D gene TRBD1, 5 bases. V lost 3 bases and J lost 5, with 11 bases in between. The CDR3 loop spans 13 amino acids. Germline CDR1 reads SGDLS; CDR2 reads YYNGEE. CDR3 DNA: TGTGCCAGCAGCGGGCAAGGGGCGACTGAAGCTTTCTTT. Its protein is CASSGQGATEAFF.

This clone was recorded once. The V gene is TRBV6-5, the J gene TRBJ1-1; D is possibly TRBD1 (5 bases). Trimming took off 6 bases at V and 5 bases at J, with 10 bases between the two ends. Germline V gene data show CDR1 as MNHEY and CDR2 as SVGAGI. This CDR3 is built from 12 residues. The CDR3: CASRNGGTEAFF. CDR3 DNA: TGTGCCAGCAGAAACGGGGGGACTGAAGCTTTCTTT.

This clone was seen more than once but under ten times. The chain employs TRBV27 and TRBJ2-5; 10 bases fit TRBD2. V was clipped by 1 base and J by 1 base; unmatched bases: 3. Germline V gene sequence: CDR1 MNHEY, CDR2 SMNVEV (reference sequence). This CDR3 is 16 amino acids long. CDR3 nucleotides: TGTGCCAGCAGTTTATTTCTAGCGGGAGTCCAAGAGACCCAGTACTTC. Amino acids: CASSLFLAGVQETQYF.

The genes are TRBV5-1 and TRBJ1-3; 7 bases are shared with TRBD1. With V trimmed by 4 bases and J by 3 bases, 7 bases remained unmatched. From germline, CDR1 is SGHRS and CDR2 YFSETQ. This CDR3 comprises 15 residues. CDR3 DNA sequence: TGCGCCAGCAGCCCCGAGGGGGCAGGTGGAAACACCATATATTTT. The encoded protein is CASSPEGAGGNTIYF.

There are a few counts of this clone. This rearrangement joins TRBV5-5 to TRBJ1-1; TRBD1 might be the D (5 bases). V was shortened by 3 bases and J by 4 bases, with 13 bases between the two germline ends. Germline V gene sequence: CDR1 SGHKS, CDR2 YYEKEE (reference sequence). There are 14 residues in the CDR3. The CDR3 nucleotides read TGTGCCAGCAGCTATGAGGGGATTATCACTGAAGCTTTCTTT. It encodes CASSYEGIITEAFF.

The chain employs TRBV28 and TRBJ2-5, with 9 positions matching TRBD1. This CDR3 is 17 amino acids long. V dropped 4 bases and J dropped 2; count of bases not matched to a gene: 11. Germline CDR1 reads MDHEN; CDR2 reads SYDVKM. The CDR3 nucleotides read TGTGCCAGCAGTTCCGCATACAGGGGGCGGGGGCAAGAGACCCAGTACTTC. It translates to CASSSAYRGRGQETQYF.

V gene TRBV7-2 combines with J gene TRBJ2-5; 9 bases are shared with TRBD1. CDR1 and CDR2 from the germline V gene are SGHTA and FQGNSA. V was pared by 5 bases and J by 4 bases, with 8 bases of the junction left unmatched. This CDR3 comprises 15 residues. CDR3 sequence: CASSLPGQGGETQYF. The CDR3 region has the DNA TGTGCCAGCAGCCTACCGGGACAGGGAGGAGAGACCCAGTACTTC.

The V and J genes are TRBV28 and TRBJ1-1; TRBD1 might be the D (5 bases). V was cut by 5 bases and J by 6 bases, with 7 bases left in between. The CDR3 covers 11 residues. Germline V lookup: CDR1 MDHEN, CDR2 SYDVKM. The CDR3 DNA reads as TGTGCCAGCAGTCACAGGTCTGAAGCTTTCTTT. It translates to CASSHRSEAFF.

The chain joins TRBV6-1 to TRBJ1-4; TRBD1 is a possible D gene (6 bases). CDR1 is MNHNS, CDR2 SASEGT, per germline. CDR3 length: 18 residues. The V end lost 0 bases, the J end lost 0 bases, and 14 bases lay between the germline ends. This CDR3 reads CASSEAGSWGPTNEKLFF. The CDR3 DNA sequence: TGTGCCAGCAGTGAAGCAGGGAGTTGGGGGCCAACTAATGAAAAACTGTTTTTT.

This chain links TRBV28 with TRBJ1-4; no definite D call. The CDR3 covers 12 residues. Germline V lookup: CDR1 MDHEN, CDR2 SYDVKM. V lost 4 bases and J lost 5, with 5 bases in between. CDR3 coding DNA: TGTGCCAGCAGTTCCAGGAATGAAAAACTGTTTTTT. It translates to CASSSRNEKLFF.